This passage covers 2 T cell receptor beta chains from one sample sequenced in a study of shared clonotypes between healthy human individuals. Naive CD8 populations comprised CD45RO-negative cells positively selected for CCR7, excluding terminally differentiated effector memory CD45RA+ cells. The data were produced by immunoSEQ multiplex PCR, yet TCRdb's version contains in-frame clones alone and is incomplete. This table has about 2.2 million clones, around 93% appearing once. The source material was naive CD8+ T cells from PBMCs. Every receptor here comes from a man aged 18 to 29 in good health. Some clones in this sample may be carry-over from other donors' samples.

Concerning this clone itself: Other DNA sequences of this sample code for an identical CDR3. The gene calls are TRBV9 and TRBJ2-1; D gene uncertain. Trimming cost V 0 bases and J 5 bases, with 9 bases left between them. In germline, CDR1 is SGDLS, CDR2 YYNGEE. The CDR3 runs 14 residues. CDR3 bases: TGTGCCAGCAGCGTAGGAAGGGCTGACAATGAGCAGTTCTTC. Residues: CASSVGRADNEQFF.

Details on this clone: Additional DNA sequences in this sample encode the identical CDR3. The rearrangement uses TRBV19 and TRBJ2-7, with 7 nucleotides matching TRBD2. The CDR3 has 14 residues. The germline V gene encodes CDR1 LNHDA and CDR2 SQIVND (reference sequence). The V and J ends lost 1 base and 2 bases, in that order; junction bases with no gene match: 2. CDR3: CASSIAGRAYEQYF. In DNA, the CDR3 is TGTGCCAGTAGTATAGCGGGGAGGGCCTACGAGCAGTACTTC.